Below are 13 T cell receptor beta chains sequenced from a single sample in a study of CXCR3-negative and CXCR3-positive naive CD8 T cells. Points from the study as a whole: Relative to CXCR3-negative naive cells, CXCR3-positive naive cells had more hydrophobic TRB CDR3s.

The antigens of these receptors remain unknown. Libraries of TRB cDNA were made by 5' RACE and carried UMIs. From the 5' RACE reads, TCRdb lists one entry per CDR3 protein and no DNA. The table for this sample gives around 140,000 distinct CDR3 sequences. Sequencing input: naive CXCR3+ CD8+ T cells from blood. Subset meaning: CD45RO-CCR7+CD27+CD95- naive CD8+ T cells expressing CXCR3 (TNR3+). These receptor sequences come from a human donor in good health. Some clones in this sample may be carry-over from other donors' samples.

V usage is TRBV28 and J usage is TRBJ2-5; the TCRdb D gene call, TRBD1, has no DNA to confirm it. The CDR3 length is 18 residues. The germline CDR1 and CDR2 sequences are MDHEN and SYDVKM. This CDR3 is CASSFRRGAVDLQETQYF.

The chain combines TRBV7-2 with TRBJ2-5. Germline CDR1 SGHTA, CDR2 FQGNSA. The CDR3 extends over 13 amino acids. The CDR3 reads CASSPTLGETQYF.

The rearrangement joins TRBV20-1 to TRBJ1-5; the D call of TRBD1 rests on TCRdb alone, since no DNA is present to check it. There are 13 residues in the CDR3. Germline assignment: CDR1 DFQATT and CDR2 SNEGSKA (reference sequence). CDR3 residues: CSANGQDNQPQHF.

The CDR3 loop is CASRQGGLGDFEQYF. This chain connects TRBV10-3 to TRBJ2-7; TCRdb's D gene call, TRBD1, goes unchecked for lack of DNA. Germline V gives CDR1 ENHRY, CDR2 SYGVKD. CDR3 size: 15 residues.

The V and J genes are TRBV5-1 and TRBJ1-2. The length of the CDR3 is 12 residues. Germline V lookup: CDR1 SGHRS, CDR2 YFSETQ. This CDR3 is CASSSTDYGYTF.

V gene TRBV6-6 combines with J gene TRBJ2-7; TCRdb indicates TRBD1, and absent DNA this call remains unverified. This CDR3 has 14 residues. From germline, CDR1 is MNHNY and CDR2 SVGAGI (reference sequence). CDR3 loop: CASSRDASSYEQYF.

This rearrangement joins TRBV4-1 to TRBJ2-1; TCRdb outputs TRBD2, but without DNA this stays unchecked. This CDR3 has 13 amino acids. Germline CDR1 reads MGHRA; CDR2 reads YSYEKL. The CDR3 is CASSQSRGGEQFF.

This sequence joins TRBV4-1 and TRBJ2-2; TCRdb lists TRBD2, though no DNA is available to test this call. The V gene's germline CDR1 is MGHRA and CDR2 YSYEKL. The CDR3 is 15 residues long. Here the CDR3 reads CASSQAAGFGGELFF.

The chain employs TRBV7-9 and TRBJ2-5; without DNA, the TCRdb call of TRBD2 cannot be checked. This CDR3 is 14 amino acids long. CDR1 and CDR2 (germline): SEHNR, FQNEAQ (reference sequence). The CDR3 spells CASSPSRGQETQYF. Complete variable domain (other parts from reference TRBV7-9 and TRBJ2-5): DTGVSQNPRHKITKRGQNVTFRCDPISEHNRLYWYRQTLGQGPEFLTYFQNEAQLEKSRLLSDRFSAERPKGSFSTLEIQRTEQGDSAMYLCASSPSRGQETQYFGPGTRLLVL.

The V call is TRBV5-1, the J call TRBJ1-1; TCRdb proposes TRBD1, but this gene call is untestable without DNA. Germline V gene lookup returns CDR1 SGHRS and CDR2 YFSETQ. The CDR3 consists of 15 residues. CDR3 region: CASSLYPGMNTEAFF. The whole variable domain, filled in from reference TRBV5-1 and TRBJ1-1, reads KAGVTQTPRYLIKTRGQQVTLSCSPISGHRSVSWYQQTPGQGLQFLFEYFSETQRNKGNFPGRFSGRQFSNSRSEMNVSTLELGDSALYLCASSLYPGMNTEAFFGQGTRLTVV.

CDR3 in amino acids: CASSEASGSSYEQYF. J is TRBJ2-7 and V is TRBV6-1; TCRdb calls TRBD2, which cannot be checked without DNA. This CDR3 comprises 15 residues. CDR1 is MNHNS, CDR2 SASEGT, per germline.

The CDR3 is CASSSGLASDEQFF. The rearrangement links TRBV7-6 to TRBJ2-1; TCRdb calls TRBD2, which cannot be checked without DNA. This CDR3 is built from 14 residues. Germline V lookup: CDR1 SGHVS, CDR2 FNYEAQ.

This chain links TRBV6-5 with TRBJ1-1; TCRdb reports TRBD1, a call that lacks DNA to check it against. The CDR3 is made up of 13 amino acids. Germline loops: CDR1 MNHEY, CDR2 SVGAGI. CDR3: CASSPGVNTEAFF.